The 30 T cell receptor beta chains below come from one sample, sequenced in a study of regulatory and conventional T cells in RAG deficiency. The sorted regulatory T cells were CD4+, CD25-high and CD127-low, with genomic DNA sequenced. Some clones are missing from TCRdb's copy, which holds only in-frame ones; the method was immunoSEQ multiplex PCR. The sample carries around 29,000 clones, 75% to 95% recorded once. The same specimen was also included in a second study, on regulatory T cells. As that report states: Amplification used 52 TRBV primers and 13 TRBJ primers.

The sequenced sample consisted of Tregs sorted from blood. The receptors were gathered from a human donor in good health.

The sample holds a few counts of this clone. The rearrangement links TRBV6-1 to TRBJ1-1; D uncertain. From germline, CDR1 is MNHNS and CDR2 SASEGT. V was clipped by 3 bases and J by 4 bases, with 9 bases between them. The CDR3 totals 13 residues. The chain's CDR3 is CASSEARGTEAFF. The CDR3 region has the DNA TGTGCCAGCAGTGAGGCACGGGGCACTGAAGCTTTCTTT.

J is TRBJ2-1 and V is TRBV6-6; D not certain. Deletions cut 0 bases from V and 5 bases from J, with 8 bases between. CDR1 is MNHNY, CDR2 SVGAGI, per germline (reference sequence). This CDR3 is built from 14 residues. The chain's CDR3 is CASSYSLWDNEQFF. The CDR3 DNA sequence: TGTGCCAGCAGTTACTCGCTGTGGGACAATGAGCAGTTCTTC.

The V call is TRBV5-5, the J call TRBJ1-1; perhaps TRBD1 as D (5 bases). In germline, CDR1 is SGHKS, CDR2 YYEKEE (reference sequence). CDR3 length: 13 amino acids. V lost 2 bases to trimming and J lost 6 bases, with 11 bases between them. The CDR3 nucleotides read TGTGCCAGCAGCTTATTTTGGGGGTCTGAAGCTTTCTTT. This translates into CASSLFWGSEAFF.

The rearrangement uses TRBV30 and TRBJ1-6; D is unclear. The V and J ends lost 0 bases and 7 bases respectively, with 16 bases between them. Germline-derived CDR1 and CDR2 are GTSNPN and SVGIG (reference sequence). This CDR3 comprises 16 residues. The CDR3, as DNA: TGTGCCTGGAGTGTACTCTACAGCCCCGCCAATTCACCCCTCCACTTT. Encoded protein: CAWSVLYSPANSPLHF. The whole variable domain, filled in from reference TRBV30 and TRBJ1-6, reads SQTIHQWPATLVQPVGSPLSLECTVEGTSNPNLYWYRQAAGRGLQLLFYSVGIGQISSEVPQNLSASRPQDRQFILSSKKLLLSDSGFYLCAWSVLYSPANSPLHFGNGTRLTVT.

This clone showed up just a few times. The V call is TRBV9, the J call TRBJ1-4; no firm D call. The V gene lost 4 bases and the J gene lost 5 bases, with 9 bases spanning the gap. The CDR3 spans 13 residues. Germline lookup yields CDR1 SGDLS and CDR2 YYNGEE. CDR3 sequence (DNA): TGTGCCAGCAGCCTGACGGGAAATGAAAAACTGTTTTTT. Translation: CASSLTGNEKLFF.

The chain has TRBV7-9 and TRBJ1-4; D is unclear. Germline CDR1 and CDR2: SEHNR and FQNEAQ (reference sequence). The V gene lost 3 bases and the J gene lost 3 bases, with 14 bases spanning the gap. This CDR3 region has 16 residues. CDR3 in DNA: TGTGCCAGCAGCTTCGGATCCACCGTACCTAATGAAAAACTGTTTTTT. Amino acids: CASSFGSTVPNEKLFF.

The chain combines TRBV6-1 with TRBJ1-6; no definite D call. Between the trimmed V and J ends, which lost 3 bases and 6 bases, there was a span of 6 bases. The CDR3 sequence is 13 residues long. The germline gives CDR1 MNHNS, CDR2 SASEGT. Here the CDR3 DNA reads TGTGCCAGCAGTGATAGTGCTAATTCACCCCTCCACTTT. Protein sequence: CASSDSANSPLHF.

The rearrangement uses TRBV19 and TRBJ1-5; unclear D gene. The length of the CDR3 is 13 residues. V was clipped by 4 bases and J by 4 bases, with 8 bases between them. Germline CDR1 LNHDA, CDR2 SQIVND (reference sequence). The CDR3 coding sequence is TGTGCCAGTAGTACCATGAAAAATCAGCCCCAGCATTTT. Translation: CASSTMKNQPQHF.

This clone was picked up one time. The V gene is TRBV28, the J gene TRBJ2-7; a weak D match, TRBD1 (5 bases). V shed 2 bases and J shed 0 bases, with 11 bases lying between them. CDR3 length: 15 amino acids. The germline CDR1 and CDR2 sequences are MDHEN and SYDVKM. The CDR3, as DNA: TGTGCCAGCAGTTTAGGGGCCTCCCTCTCCTACGAGCAGTACTTC. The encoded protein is CASSLGASLSYEQYF. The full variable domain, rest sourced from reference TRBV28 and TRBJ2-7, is DVKVTQSSRYLVKRTGEKVFLECVQDMDHENMFWYRQDPGLGLRLIYFSYDVKMKEKGDIPEGYSVSREKKERFSLILESASTNQTSMYLCASSLGASLSYEQYFGPGTRLTVT.

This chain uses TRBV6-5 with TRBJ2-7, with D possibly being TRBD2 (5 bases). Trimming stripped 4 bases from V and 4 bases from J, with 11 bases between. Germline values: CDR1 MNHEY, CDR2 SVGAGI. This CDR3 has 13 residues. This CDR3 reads CASSFSSDYEQYF. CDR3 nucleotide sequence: TGTGCCAGCAGTTTCAGTAGCGATTACGAGCAGTACTTC.

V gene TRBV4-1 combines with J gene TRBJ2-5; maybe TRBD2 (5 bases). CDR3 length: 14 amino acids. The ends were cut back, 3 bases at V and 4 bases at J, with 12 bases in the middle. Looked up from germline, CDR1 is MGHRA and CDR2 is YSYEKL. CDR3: CASSQAARGETQYF. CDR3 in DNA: TGCGCCAGCAGCCAGGCAGCCCGGGGAGAGACCCAGTACTTC.

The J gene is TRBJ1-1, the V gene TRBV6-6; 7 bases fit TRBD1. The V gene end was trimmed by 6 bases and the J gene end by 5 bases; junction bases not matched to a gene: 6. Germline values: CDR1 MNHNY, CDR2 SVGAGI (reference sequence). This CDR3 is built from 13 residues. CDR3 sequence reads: CASSILQGTEAFF. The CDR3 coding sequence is TGTGCCAGCAGCATATTACAGGGGACTGAAGCTTTCTTT.

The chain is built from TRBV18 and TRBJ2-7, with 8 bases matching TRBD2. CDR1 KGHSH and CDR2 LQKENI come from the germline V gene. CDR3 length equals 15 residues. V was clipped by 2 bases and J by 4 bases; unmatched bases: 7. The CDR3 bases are TGTGCCAGCTCACCATTGGCCGGGGGGGGATACGAGCAGTACTTC. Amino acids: CASSPLAGGGYEQYF.

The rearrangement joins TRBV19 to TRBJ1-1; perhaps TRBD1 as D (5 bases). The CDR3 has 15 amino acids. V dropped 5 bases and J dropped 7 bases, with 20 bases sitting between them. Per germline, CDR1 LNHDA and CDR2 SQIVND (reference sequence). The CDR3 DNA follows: TGTGCCAGTAGTGCATGGGAGTTAGGGGTCGGTGAAGCTTTCTTT. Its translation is CASSAWELGVGEAFF.

CDR3 in amino acids: CASRLAGGPNNEQFF. The CDR3 DNA is TGTGCCAGCAGACTAGCGGGGGGGCCGAACAATGAGCAGTTCTTC. The chain joins TRBV7-6 to TRBJ2-1, with TRBD2 identical over 13 bases. The CDR3 has 15 amino acids. V lost 6 bases and J lost 5; bases outside the gene matches: 4. The V gene's germline CDR1 is SGHVS and CDR2 FNYEAQ.

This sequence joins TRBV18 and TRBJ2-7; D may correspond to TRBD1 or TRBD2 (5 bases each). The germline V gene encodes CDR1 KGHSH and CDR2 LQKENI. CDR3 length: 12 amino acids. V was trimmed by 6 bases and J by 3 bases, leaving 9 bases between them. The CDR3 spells CASSGTVYEQYF. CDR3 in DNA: TGTGCCAGCTCCGGGACGGTCTACGAGCAGTACTTC.

CDR3: CASSIAPRGSTDTQYF. CDR3 DNA sequence: TGTGCCAGTAGTATAGCGCCGCGGGGCAGCACAGATACGCAGTATTTT. The chain is built from TRBV19 and TRBJ2-3, with D tentatively TRBD2 (6 bases). Trimming cost V 1 base and J 0 bases, with 11 bases left between them. Germline V gives CDR1 LNHDA, CDR2 SQIVND (reference sequence). The CDR3 spans 16 residues.

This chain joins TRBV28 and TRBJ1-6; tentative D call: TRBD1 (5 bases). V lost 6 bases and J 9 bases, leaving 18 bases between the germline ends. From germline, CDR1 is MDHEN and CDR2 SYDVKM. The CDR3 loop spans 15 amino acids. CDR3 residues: CASSQFIGGSSPLHF. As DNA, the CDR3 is TGTGCCAGCAGCCAGTTCATTGGGGGTAGTTCACCCCTCCACTTT.

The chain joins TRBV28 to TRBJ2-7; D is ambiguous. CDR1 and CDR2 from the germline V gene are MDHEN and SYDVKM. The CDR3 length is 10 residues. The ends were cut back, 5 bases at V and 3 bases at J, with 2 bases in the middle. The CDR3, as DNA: TGTGCCAGCAGTCTCTACGAGCAGTACTTC. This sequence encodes CASSLYEQYF.

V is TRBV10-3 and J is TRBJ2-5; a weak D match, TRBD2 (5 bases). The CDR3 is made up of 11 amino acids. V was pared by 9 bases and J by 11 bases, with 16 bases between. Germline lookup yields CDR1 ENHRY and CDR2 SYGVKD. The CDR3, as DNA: TGTGCCATGGGAAAAGCTGGGGAGCAGTACTTC. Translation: CAMGKAGEQYF.

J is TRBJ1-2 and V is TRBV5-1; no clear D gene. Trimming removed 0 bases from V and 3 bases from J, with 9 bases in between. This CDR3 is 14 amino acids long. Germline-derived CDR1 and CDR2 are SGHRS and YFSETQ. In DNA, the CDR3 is TGCGCCAGCAGCTTGGAAGCGTGGGACTATGGCTACACCTTC. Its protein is CASSLEAWDYGYTF.

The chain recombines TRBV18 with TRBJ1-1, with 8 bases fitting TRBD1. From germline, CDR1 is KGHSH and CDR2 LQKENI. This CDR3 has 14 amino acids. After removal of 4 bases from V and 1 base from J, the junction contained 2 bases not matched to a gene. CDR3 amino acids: CASSRGQENTEAFF. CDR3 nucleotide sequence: TGTGCCAGCTCACGGGGACAGGAGAACACTGAAGCTTTCTTT. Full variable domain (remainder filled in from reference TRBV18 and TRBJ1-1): NAGVMQNPRHLVRRRGQEARLRCSPMKGHSHVYWYRQLPEEGLKFMVYLQKENIIDESGMPKERFSAEFPKEGPSILRIQQVVRGDSAAYFCASSRGQENTEAFFGQGTRLTVV.

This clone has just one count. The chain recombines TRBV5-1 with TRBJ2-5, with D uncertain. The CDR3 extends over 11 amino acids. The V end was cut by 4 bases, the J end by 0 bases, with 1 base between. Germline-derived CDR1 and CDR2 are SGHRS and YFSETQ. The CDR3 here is CASSDQETQYF. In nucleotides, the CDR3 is TGCGCCAGCAGCGACCAAGAGACCCAGTACTTC.

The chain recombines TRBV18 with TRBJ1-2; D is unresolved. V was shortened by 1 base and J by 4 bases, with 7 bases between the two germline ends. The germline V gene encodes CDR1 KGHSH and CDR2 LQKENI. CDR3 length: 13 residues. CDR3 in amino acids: CASSPLGSYGYTF. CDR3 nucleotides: TGTGCCAGCTCACCACTGGGGAGCTATGGCTACACCTTC.

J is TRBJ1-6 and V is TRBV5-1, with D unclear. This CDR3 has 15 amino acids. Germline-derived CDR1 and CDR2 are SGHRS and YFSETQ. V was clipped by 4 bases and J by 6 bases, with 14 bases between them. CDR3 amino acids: CASSSGPGGNSPLHF. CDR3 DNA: TGCGCCAGCAGCAGTGGACCGGGCGGTAATTCACCCCTCCACTTT.

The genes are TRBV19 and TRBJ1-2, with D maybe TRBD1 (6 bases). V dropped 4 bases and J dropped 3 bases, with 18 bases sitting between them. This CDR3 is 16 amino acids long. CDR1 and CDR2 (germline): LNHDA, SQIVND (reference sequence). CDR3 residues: CASSRSLQTGDYGYTF. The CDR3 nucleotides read TGTGCCAGTAGTAGGTCCCTCCAGACAGGCGACTATGGCTACACCTTC.

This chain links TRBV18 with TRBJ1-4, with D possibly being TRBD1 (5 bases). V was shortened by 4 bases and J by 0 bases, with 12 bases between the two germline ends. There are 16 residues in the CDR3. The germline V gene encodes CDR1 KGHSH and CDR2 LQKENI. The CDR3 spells CASSLQTGSTNEKLFF. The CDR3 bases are TGTGCCAGCTCACTCCAAACAGGTTCAACTAATGAAAAACTGTTTTTT. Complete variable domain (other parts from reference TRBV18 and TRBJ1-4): NAGVMQNPRHLVRRRGQEARLRCSPMKGHSHVYWYRQLPEEGLKFMVYLQKENIIDESGMPKERFSAEFPKEGPSILRIQQVVRGDSAAYFCASSLQTGSTNEKLFFGSGTQLSVL.

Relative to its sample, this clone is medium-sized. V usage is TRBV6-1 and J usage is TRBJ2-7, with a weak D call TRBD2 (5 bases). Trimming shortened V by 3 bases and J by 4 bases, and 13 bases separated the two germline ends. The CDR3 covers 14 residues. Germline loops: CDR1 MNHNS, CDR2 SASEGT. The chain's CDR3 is CASSDQGLTYEQYF. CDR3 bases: TGTGCCAGCAGTGACCAAGGACTCACATACGAGCAGTACTTC.

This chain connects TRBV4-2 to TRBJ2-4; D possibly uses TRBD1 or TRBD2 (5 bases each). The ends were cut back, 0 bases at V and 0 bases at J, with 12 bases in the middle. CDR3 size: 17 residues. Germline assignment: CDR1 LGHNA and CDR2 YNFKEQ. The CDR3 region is CASSQEPGTLAKNIQYF. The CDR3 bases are TGTGCCAGCAGCCAAGAGCCCGGGACCCTAGCCAAAAACATTCAGTACTTC.

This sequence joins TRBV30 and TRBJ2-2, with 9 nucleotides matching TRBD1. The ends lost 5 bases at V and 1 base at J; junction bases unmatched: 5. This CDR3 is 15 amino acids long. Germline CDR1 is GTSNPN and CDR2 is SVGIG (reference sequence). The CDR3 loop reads CAWETGQGNTGELFF. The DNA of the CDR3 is TGTGCCTGGGAAACGGGACAGGGGAACACCGGGGAGCTGTTTTTT.